This T cell receptor beta chain was observed in a study of tumor-infiltrating lymphocytes in primary liver carcinoma. Overall study: Staging placed the tumors at T1-T3 N0M0, and they measured roughly 4 to 10 cm across.

With a constant-region primer, TCR beta cDNA was made from approximately 500 ng of total RNA. Nested multiplex PCR, run for three rounds with slightly modified ARM-PCR, yielded TCR beta libraries. Each CDR3 protein is one row after TCRdb ran MiXCR on the multiplex PCR reads. The sample contains 80,000 to 100,000 distinct CDR3 sequences, just under 70% of which appear only once. The study co-extracted DNA and RNA from 20-30 mg of unsorted bulk tissue. Resection treated the patients' primary liver carcinoma. With regard to this clonotype: Its ends do not fully match the called genes, so a read error is possible.

The sequencing input was tumor-adjacent normal liver tissue. The clonotype comes from a man aged 35-49 years with primary liver carcinoma and hepatitis B virus infection.

DNA of the CDR3: TGTGTCAGCAGTTCCCGAGAGGGTAAACTGGCAGATACGCAGAATTTT. As protein: CVSSSREGKLADTQNF. V is TRBV28 and J is TRBJ2-3, with D perhaps TRBD2 (5 bases). The CDR3 loop spans 16 amino acids. Germline CDR1 reads MDHEN; CDR2 reads SYDVKM.